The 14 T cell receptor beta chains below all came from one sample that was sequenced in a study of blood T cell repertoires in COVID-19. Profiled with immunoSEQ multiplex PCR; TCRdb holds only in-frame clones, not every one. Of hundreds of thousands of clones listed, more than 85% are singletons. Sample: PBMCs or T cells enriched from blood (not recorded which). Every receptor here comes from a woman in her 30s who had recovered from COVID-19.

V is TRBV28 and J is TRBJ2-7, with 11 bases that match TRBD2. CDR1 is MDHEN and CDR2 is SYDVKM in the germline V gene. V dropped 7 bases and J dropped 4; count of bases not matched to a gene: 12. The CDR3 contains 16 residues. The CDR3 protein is CASITGTSGSIYEQYF. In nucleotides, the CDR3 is TGTGCCAGCATAACAGGAACTAGCGGGAGTATATACGAGCAGTACTTC.

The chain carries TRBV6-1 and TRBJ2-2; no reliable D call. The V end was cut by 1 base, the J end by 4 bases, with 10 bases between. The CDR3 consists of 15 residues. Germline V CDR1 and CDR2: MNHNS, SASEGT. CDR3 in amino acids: CASSEGAFFTGELFF. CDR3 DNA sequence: TGTGCCAGCAGTGAAGGGGCATTCTTCACCGGGGAGCTGTTTTTT.

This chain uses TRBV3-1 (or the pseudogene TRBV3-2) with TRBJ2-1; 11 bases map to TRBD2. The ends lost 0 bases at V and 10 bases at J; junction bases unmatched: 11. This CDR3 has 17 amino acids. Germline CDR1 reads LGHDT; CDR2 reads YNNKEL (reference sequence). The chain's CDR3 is CASSQDLTTSGAGEQFF. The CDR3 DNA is TGTGCCAGCAGCCAAGATCTAACGACTAGCGGGGCCGGAGAGCAGTTCTTC.

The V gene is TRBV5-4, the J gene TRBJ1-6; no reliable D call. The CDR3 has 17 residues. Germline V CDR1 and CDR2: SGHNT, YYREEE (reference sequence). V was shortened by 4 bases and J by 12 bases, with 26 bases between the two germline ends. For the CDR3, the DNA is TGTGCCAGCAGCATTGACCCCCCCCGAACAGCTTCCCGACCCCTCCACTTT. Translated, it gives CASSIDPPRTASRPLHF. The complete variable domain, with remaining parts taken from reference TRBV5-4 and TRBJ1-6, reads ETGVTQSPTHLIKTRGQQVTLRCSSQSGHNTVSWYQQALGQGPQFIFQYYREEENGRGNFPPRFSGLQFPNYSSELNVNALELDDSALYLCASSIDPPRTASRPLHFGNGTRLTVT.

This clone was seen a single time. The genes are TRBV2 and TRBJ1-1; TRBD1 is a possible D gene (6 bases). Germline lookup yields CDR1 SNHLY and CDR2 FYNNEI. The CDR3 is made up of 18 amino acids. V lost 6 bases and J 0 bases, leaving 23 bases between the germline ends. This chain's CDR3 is CASRKGQGGGPLNTEAFF. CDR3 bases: TGTGCCAGCAGGAAAGGTCAGGGTGGGGGCCCACTGAACACTGAAGCTTTCTTT.

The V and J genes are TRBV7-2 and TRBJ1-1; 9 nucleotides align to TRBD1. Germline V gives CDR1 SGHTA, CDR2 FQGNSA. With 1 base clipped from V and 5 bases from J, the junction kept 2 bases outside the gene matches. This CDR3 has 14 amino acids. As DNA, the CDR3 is TGTGCCAGCAGCTTAGGCGGACAGGGGACTGAAGCTTTCTTT. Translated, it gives CASSLGGQGTEAFF.

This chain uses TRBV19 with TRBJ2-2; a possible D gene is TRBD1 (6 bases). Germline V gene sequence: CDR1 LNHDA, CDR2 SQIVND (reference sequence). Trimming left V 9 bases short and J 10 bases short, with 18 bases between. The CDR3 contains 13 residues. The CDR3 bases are TGTGCCAGCGCCCTACCCAGGGGTGTGGAGCTGTTTTTT. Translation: CASALPRGVELFF.

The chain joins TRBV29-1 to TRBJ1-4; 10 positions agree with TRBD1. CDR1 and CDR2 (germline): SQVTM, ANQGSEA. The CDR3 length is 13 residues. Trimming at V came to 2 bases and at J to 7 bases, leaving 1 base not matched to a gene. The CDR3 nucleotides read TGCAGCGTTGAACGGACAGGGGGTGAAAAACTGTTTTTT. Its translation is CSVERTGGEKLFF.

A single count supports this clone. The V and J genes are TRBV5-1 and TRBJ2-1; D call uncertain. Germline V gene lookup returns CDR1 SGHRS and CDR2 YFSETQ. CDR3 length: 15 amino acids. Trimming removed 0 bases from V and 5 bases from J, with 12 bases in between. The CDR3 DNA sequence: TGCGCCAGCAGCTTGGCGGCTAGTCAAAACAATGAGCAGTTCTTC. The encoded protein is CASSLAASQNNEQFF.

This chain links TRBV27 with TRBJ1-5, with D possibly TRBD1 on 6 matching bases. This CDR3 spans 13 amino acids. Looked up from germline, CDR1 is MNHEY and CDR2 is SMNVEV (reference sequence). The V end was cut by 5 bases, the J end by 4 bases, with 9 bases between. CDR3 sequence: CASSITGNQPQHF. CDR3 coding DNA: TGTGCCAGCAGTATTACAGGGAATCAGCCCCAGCATTTT.

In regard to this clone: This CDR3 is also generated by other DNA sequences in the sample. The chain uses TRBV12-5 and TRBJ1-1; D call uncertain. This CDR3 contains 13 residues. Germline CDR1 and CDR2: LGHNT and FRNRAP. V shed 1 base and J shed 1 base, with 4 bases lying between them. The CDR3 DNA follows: TGTGCTAGTGGTTTGGAACAGAACACTGAAGCTTTCTTT. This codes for CASGLEQNTEAFF.

CDR3 loop: CASSSIAGGPVEQFF. The CDR3 nucleotides are TGTGCCAGCAGCTCAATAGCGGGAGGGCCTGTTGAGCAGTTCTTC. The chain links TRBV7-9 to TRBJ2-1; 11 bases line up with TRBD2. The CDR3 sequence is 15 residues long. Germline CDR1 SEHNR, CDR2 FQNEAQ (reference sequence). The junction had 8 bases not matched to a gene; V was cut back by 4 bases and J by 9 bases.

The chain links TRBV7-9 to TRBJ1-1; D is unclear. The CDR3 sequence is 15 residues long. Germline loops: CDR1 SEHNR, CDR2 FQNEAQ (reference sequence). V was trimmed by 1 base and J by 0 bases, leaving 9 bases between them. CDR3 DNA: TGTGCCAGCAGCTTAGATTCCGGGGTGAACACTGAAGCTTTCTTT. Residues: CASSLDSGVNTEAFF.

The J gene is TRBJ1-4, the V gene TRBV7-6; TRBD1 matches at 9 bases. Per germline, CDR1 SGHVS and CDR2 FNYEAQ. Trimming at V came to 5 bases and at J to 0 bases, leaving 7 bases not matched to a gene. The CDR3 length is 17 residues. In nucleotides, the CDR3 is TGTGCCAGCAGCCTCGGGACAGGGACGTCAACTAATGAAAAACTGTTTTTT. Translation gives CASSLGTGTSTNEKLFF.